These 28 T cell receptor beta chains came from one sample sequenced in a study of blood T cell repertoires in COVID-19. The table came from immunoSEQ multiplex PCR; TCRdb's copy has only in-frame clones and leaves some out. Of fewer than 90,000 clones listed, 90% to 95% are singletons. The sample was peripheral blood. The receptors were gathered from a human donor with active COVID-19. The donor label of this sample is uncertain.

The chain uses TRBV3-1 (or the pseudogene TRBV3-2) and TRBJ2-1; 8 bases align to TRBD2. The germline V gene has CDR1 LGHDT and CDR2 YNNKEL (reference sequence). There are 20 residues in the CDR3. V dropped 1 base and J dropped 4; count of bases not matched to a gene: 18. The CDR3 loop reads CASSQVAGGETVTRYNEQFF. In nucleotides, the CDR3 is TGTGCCAGCAGCCAAGTGGCCGGGGGGGAAACTGTAACACGTTACAATGAGCAGTTCTTC.

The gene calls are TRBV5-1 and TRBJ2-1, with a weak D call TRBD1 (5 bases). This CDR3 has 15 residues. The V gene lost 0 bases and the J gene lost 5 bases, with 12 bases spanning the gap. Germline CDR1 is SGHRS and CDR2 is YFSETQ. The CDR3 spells CASSLEGRLNNEQFF. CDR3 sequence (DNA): TGCGCCAGCAGCTTGGAGGGGCGCCTGAACAATGAGCAGTTCTTC. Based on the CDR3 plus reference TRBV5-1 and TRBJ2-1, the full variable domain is KAGVTQTPRYLIKTRGQQVTLSCSPISGHRSVSWYQQTPGQGLQFLFEYFSETQRNKGNFPGRFSGRQFSNSRSEMNVSTLELGDSALYLCASSLEGRLNNEQFFGPGTRLTVL.

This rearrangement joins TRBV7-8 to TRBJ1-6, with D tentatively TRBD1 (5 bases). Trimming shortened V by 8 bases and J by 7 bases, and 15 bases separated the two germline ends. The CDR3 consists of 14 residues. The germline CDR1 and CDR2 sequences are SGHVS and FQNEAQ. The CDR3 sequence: CASGTGTANSPLHF. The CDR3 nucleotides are TGTGCCAGCGGAACCGGGACTGCCAATTCACCCCTCCACTTT.

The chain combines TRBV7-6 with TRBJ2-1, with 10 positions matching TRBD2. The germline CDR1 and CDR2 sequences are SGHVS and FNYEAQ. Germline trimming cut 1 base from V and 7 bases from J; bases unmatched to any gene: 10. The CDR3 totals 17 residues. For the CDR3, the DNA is TGTGCCAGCAGCTTAGAAGAGAGCGGGGGGGCCAAGAATGAGCAGTTCTTC. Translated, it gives CASSLEESGGAKNEQFF.

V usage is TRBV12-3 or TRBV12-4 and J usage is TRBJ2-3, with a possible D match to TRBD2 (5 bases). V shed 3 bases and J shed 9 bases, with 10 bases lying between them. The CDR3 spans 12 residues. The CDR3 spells CASSLARRTQYF. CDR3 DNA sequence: TGTGCCAGCAGTTTGGCGAGGAGGACGCAGTATTTT.

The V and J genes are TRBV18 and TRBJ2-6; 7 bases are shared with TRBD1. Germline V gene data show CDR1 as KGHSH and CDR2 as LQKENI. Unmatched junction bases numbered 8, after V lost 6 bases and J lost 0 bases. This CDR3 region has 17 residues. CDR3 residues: CASSSGQTHSGANVLTF. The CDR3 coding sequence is TGTGCCAGCTCCTCGGGACAGACCCACTCTGGGGCCAACGTCCTGACTTTC.

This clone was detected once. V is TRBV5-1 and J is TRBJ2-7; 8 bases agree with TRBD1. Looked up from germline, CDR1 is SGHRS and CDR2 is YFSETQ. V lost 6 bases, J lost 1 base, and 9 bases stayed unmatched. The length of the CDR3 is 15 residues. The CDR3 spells CASTRVQGASYEQYF. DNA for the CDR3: TGCGCCAGCACCCGGGTCCAGGGGGCTTCCTACGAGCAGTACTTC.

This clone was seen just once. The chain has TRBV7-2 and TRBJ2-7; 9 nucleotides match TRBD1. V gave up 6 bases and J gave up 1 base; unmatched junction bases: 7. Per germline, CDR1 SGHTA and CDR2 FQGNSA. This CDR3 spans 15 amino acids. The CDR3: CASSRPGTGSYEQYF. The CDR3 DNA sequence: TGTGCCAGCAGTCGGCCCGGGACAGGGTCCTACGAGCAGTACTTC.

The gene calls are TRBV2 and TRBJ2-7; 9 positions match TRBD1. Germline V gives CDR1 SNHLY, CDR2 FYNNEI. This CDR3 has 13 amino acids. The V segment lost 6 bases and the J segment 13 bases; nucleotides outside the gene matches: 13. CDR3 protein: CASSVARSDRGYF. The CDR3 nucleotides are TGTGCCAGCAGCGTTGCGAGATCGGACAGGGGTTACTTC.

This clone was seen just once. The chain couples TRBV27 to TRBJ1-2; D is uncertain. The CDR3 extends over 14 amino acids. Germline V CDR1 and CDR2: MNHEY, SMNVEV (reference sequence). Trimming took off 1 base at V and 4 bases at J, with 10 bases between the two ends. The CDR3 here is CASSLWAGFYGYTF. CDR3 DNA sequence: TGTGCCAGCAGTTTATGGGCAGGATTCTATGGCTACACCTTC.

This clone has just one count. The CDR3 region has the DNA TGCGCCAGCAGCCAAGACCCCCCCGGGACTACTATATACAATGAGCAGTTCTTC. Amino acid sequence: CASSQDPPGTTIYNEQFF. The rearrangement joins TRBV4-3 to TRBJ2-1, with 7 bases fitting TRBD2. With 0 bases clipped from V and 4 bases from J, the junction kept 12 bases outside the gene matches. Germline CDR1 reads LGHNA; CDR2 reads YSLEER. CDR3 length equals 18 residues.

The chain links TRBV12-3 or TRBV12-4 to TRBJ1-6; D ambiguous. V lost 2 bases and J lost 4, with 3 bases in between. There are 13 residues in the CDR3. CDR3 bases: TGTGCCAGCAGTTTATCATATAATTCACCCCTCCACTTT. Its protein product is CASSLSYNSPLHF.

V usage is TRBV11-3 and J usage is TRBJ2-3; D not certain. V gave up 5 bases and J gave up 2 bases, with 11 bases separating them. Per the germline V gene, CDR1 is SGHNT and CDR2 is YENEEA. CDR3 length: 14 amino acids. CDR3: CASSQGEYTDTQYF. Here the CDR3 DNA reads TGTGCCAGCAGCCAAGGAGAGTACACAGATACGCAGTATTTT.

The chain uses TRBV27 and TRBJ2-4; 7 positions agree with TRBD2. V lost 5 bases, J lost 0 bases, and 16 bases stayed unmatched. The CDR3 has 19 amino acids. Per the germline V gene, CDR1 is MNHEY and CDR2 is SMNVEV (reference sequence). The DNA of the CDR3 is TGTGCCAGCAGTCGCCGGGCGGGAGAGGAGTGGGTAGCCAAAAACATTCAGTACTTC. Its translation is CASSRRAGEEWVAKNIQYF.

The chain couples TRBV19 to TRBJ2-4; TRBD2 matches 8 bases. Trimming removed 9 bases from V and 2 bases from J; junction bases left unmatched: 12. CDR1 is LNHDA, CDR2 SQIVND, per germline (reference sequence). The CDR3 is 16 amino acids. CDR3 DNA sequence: TGTGCCAGCAAAGGCGGGGGGCGCGAGACCAAAAACATTCAGTACTTC. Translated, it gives CASKGGGRETKNIQYF. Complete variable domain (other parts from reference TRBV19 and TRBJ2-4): DGGITQSPKYLFRKEGQNVTLSCEQNLNHDAMYWYRQDPGQGLRLIYYSQIVNDFQKGDIAEGYSVSREKKESFPLTVTSAQKNPTAFYLCASKGGGRETKNIQYFGAGTRLSVL.

CDR3 DNA: TGTGCCAGCAGTTTGACCGGTCTCACAGCGGGCGAGCAGTACTTC. It yields the protein CASSLTGLTAGEQYF. The chain employs TRBV6-5 and TRBJ2-7; TRBD2 might be the D (6 bases). The CDR3 extends over 15 amino acids. V lost 4 bases and J lost 6, with 19 bases in between. CDR1 is MNHEY, CDR2 SVGAGI, per germline.

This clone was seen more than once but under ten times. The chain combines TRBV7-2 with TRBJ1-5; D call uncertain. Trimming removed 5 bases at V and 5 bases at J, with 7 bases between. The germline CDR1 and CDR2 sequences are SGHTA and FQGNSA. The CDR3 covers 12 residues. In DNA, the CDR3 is TGTGCCAGCAGCCGCGGGGATCAGCCCCAGCATTTT. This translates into CASSRGDQPQHF.

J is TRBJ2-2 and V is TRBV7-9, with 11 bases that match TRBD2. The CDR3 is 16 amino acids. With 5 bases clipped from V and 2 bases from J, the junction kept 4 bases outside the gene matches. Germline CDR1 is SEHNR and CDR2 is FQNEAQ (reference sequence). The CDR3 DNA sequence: TGTGCCAGCAGCCAAGGGACTAGCGGTAACACCGGGGAGCTGTTTTTT. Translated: CASSQGTSGNTGELFF.

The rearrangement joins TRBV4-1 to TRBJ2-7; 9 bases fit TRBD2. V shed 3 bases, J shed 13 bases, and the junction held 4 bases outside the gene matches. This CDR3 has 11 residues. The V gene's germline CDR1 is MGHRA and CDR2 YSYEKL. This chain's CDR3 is CASSQRGGLYF. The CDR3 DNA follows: TGCGCCAGCAGCCAGCGGGGGGGTCTCTACTTC.

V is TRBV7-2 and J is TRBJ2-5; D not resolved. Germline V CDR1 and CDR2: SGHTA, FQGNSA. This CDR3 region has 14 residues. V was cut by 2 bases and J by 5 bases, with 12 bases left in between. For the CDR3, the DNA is TGTGCCAGCAGCTTAAGTCAGAAGTGGGAGACCCAGTACTTC. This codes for CASSLSQKWETQYF. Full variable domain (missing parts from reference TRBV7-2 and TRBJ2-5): GAGVSQSPSNKVTEKGKDVELRCDPISGHTALYWYRQSLGQGLEFLIYFQGNSAPDKSGLPSDRFSAERTGGSVSTLTIQRTQQEDSAVYLCASSLSQKWETQYFGPGTRLLVL.

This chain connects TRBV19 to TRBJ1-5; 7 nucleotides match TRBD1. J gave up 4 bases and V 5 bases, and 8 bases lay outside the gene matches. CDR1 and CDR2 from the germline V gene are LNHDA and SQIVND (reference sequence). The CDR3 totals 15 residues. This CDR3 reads CASSSSTGSNQPQHF. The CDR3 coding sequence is TGTGCCAGTAGTTCCTCGACAGGGAGTAATCAGCCCCAGCATTTT.

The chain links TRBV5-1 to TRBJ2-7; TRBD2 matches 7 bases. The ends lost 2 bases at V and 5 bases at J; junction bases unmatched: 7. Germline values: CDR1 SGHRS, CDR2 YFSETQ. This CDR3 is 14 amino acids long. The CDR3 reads CASSLVREADEQYF. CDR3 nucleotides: TGCGCCAGCAGCTTAGTCCGGGAGGCGGACGAGCAGTACTTC. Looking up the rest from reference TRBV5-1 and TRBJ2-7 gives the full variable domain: KAGVTQTPRYLIKTRGQQVTLSCSPISGHRSVSWYQQTPGQGLQFLFEYFSETQRNKGNFPGRFSGRQFSNSRSEMNVSTLELGDSALYLCASSLVREADEQYFGPGTRLTVT.

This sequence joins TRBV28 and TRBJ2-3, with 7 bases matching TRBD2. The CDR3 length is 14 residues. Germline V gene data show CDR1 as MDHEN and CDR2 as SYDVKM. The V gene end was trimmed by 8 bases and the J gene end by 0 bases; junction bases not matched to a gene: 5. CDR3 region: CASSRGGSTDTQYF. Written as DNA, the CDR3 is TGTGCCAGCTCCCGCGGGGGTAGCACAGATACGCAGTATTTT.

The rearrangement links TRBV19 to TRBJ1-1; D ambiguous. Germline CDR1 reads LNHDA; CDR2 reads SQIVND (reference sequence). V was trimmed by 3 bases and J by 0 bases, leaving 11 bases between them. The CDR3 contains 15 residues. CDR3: CASSIQAQMNTEAFF. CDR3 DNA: TGTGCCAGTAGTATTCAGGCGCAAATGAACACTGAAGCTTTCTTT.

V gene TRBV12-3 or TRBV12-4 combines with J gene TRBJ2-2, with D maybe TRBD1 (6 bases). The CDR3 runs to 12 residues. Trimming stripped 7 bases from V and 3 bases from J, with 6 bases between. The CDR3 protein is CASKGDTGELFF. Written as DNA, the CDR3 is TGTGCCAGCAAGGGGGACACCGGGGAGCTGTTTTTT.

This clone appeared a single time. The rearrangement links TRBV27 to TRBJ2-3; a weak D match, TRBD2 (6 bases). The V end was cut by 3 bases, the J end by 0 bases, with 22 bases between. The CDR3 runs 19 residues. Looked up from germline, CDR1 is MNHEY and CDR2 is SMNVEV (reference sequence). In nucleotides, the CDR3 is TGTGCCAGCAGTTTCTTAGGAGCCCTCGTAGCGGCTAGCACAGATACGCAGTATTTT. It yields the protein CASSFLGALVAASTDTQYF.

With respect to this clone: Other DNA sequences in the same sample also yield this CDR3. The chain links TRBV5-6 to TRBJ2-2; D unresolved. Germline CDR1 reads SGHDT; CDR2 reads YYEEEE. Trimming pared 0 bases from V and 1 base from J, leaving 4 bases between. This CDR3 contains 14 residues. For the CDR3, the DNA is TGTGCCAGCAGCTTGGTGAGGAACACCGGGGAGCTGTTTTTT. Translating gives CASSLVRNTGELFF.

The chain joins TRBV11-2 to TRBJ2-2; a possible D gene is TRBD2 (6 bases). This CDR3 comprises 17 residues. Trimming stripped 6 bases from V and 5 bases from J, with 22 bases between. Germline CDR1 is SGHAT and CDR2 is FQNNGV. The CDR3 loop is CASSRIPGEVYTGELFF. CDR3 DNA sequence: TGTGCCAGCAGTCGAATTCCCGGGGAGGTATATACCGGGGAGCTGTTTTTT.